A single sample gave rise to the 2 T cell receptor beta chains below, sequenced in a study of T cells after yellow fever vaccination. TCRdb re-called the 5' RACE reads with MiXCR, one entry per CDR3 protein. The sample lists roughly 60,000 distinct CDR3 sequences; around 6.9% were seen once. The input for sequencing was CD8+ T cells sorted from PBMCs, taken on the day of the first yellow fever vaccination. The receptors were gathered from a man between 18 and 29 years old who received the YFV17D yellow fever vaccine.

This clonotype turned up a few times. The V gene is TRBV6-5, the J gene TRBJ2-5, with 9 bases that match TRBD2. This CDR3 contains 16 residues. J lost 3 bases, V lost 0 bases, and 5 bases had no gene match. CDR1 MNHEY and CDR2 SVGAGI come from the germline V gene. The CDR3 nucleotides are TGTGCCAGCAGTTACTCCTACGCGGGGGGGAAAGAGACCCAGTACTTC. Translating it yields CASSYSYAGGKETQYF.

This clonotype has just a few counts. The chain couples TRBV7-8 to TRBJ2-5; D is ambiguous. The CDR3 is 11 amino acids. Germline CDR1 is SGHVS and CDR2 is FQNEAQ. V dropped 5 bases and J dropped 8 bases, with 9 bases sitting between them. In DNA form, the CDR3 reads TGTGCCAGCAGCCACCTGGGTACCCAGTACTTC. Its protein product is CASSHLGTQYF.